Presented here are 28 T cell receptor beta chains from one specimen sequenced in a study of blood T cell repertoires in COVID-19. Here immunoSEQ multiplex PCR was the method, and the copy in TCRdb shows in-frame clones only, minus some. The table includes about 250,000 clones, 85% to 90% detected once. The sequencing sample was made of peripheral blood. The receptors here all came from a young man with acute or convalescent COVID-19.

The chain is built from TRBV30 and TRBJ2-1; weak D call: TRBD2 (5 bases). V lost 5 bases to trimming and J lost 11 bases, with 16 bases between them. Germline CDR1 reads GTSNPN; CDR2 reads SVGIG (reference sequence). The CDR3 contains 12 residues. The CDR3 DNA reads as TGTGCCTGGGGCAGAGGGCACCACAAGCAGTTCTTC. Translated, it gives CAWGRGHHKQFF.

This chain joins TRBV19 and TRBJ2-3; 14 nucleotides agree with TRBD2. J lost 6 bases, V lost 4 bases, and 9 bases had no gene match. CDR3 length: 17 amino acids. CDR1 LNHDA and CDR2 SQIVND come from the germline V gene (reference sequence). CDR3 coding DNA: TGTGCCAGTAGTAGCAGGACTAGCGGGGGGCTAGGGGATACGCAGTATTTT. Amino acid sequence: CASSSRTSGGLGDTQYF.

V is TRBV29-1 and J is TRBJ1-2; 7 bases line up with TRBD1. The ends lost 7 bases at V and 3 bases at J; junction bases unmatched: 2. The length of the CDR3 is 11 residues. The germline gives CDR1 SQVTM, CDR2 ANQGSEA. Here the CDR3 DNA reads TGCAGCGCCGGACAGGACTATGGCTACACCTTC. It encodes CSAGQDYGYTF.

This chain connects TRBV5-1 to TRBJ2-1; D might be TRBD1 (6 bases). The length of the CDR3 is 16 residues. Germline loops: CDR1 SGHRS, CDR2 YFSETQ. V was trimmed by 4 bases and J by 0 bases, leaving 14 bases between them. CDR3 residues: CASSKDLGASYNEQFF. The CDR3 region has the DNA TGCGCCAGCAGCAAAGACCTGGGGGCCTCCTACAATGAGCAGTTCTTC. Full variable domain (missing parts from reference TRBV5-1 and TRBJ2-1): KAGVTQTPRYLIKTRGQQVTLSCSPISGHRSVSWYQQTPGQGLQFLFEYFSETQRNKGNFPGRFSGRQFSNSRSEMNVSTLELGDSALYLCASSKDLGASYNEQFFGPGTRLTVL.

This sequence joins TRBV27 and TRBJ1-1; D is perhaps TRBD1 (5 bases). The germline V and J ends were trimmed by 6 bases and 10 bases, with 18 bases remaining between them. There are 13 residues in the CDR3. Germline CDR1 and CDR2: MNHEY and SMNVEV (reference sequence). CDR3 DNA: TGTGCCAGCAGCCCCCCAGGGTATCCGAGAGCTTTCTTT. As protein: CASSPPGYPRAFF.

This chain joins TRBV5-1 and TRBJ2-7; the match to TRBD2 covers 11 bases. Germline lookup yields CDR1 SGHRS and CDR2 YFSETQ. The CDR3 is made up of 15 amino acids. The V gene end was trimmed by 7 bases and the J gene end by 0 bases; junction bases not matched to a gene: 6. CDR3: CASRPGTSGSYEQYF. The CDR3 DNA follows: TGCGCCAGCCGCCCCGGGACTAGCGGCTCCTACGAGCAGTACTTC. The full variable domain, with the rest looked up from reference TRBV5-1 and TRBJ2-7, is KAGVTQTPRYLIKTRGQQVTLSCSPISGHRSVSWYQQTPGQGLQFLFEYFSETQRNKGNFPGRFSGRQFSNSRSEMNVSTLELGDSALYLCASRPGTSGSYEQYFGPGTRLTVT.

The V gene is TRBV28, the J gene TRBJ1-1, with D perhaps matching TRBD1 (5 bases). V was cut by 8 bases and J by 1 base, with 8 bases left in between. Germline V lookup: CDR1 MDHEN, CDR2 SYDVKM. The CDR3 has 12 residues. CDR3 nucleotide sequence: TGTGCCAGCGGGGGGAGGAACACTGAAGCTTTCTTT. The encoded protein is CASGGRNTEAFF. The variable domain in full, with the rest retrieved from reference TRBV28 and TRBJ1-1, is DVKVTQSSRYLVKRTGEKVFLECVQDMDHENMFWYRQDPGLGLRLIYFSYDVKMKEKGDIPEGYSVSREKKERFSLILESASTNQTSMYLCASGGRNTEAFFGQGTRLTVV.

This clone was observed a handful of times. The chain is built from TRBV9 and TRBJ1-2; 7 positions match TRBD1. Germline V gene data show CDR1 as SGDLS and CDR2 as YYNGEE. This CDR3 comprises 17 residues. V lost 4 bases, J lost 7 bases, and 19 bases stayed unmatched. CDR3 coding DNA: TGTGCCAGCAGCCCCCGATCCAGAATGACAGGGCTCTCTGGCTACACCTTC. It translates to CASSPRSRMTGLSGYTF.

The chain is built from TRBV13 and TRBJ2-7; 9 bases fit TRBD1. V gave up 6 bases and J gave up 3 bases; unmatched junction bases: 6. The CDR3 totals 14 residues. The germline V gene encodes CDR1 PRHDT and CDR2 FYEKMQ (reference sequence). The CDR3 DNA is TGTGCCAGCAGACCCCAGACAGGGGGCTACGAGCAGTACTTC. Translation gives CASRPQTGGYEQYF. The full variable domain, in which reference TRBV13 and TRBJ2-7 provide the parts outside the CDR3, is AAGVIQSPRHLIKEKRETATLKCYPIPRHDTVYWYQQGPGQDPQFLISFYEKMQSDKGSIPDRFSAQQFSDYHSELNMSSLELGDSALYFCASRPQTGGYEQYFGPGTRLTVT.

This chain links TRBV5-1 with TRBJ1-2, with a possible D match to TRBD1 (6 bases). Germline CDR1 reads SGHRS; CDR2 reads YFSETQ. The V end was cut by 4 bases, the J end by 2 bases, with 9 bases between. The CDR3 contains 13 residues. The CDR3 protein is CASSADRNYGYTF. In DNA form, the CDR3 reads TGCGCCAGCAGCGCGGACAGAAACTATGGCTACACCTTC.

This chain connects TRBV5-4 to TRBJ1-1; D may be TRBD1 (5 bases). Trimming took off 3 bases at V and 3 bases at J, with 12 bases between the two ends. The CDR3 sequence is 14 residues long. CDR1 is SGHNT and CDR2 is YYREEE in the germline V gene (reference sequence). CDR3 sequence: CASSSYGGDTEAFF. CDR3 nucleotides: TGTGCCAGCAGCTCGTATGGGGGGGACACTGAAGCTTTCTTT.

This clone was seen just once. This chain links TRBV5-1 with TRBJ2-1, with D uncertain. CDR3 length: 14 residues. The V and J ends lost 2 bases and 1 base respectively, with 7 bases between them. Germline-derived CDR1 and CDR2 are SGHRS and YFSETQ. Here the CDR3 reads CASSFAESYNEQFF. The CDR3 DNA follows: TGCGCCAGCAGCTTTGCGGAGTCCTACAATGAGCAGTTCTTC.

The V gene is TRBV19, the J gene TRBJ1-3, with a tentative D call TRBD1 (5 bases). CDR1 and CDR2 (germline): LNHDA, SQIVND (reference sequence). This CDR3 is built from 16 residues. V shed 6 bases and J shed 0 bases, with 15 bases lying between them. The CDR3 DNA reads TGTGCCAGTAGCATTCCCGAAAGGGGCTCTGGAAACACCATATATTTT. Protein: CASSIPERGSGNTIYF.

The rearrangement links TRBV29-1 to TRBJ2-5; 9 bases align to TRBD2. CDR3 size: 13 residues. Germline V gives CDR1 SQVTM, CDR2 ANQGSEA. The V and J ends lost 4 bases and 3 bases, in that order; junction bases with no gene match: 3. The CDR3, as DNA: TGCAGCGTTGCCCTAGCGGGGAAAGAGACCCAGTACTTC. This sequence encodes CSVALAGKETQYF.

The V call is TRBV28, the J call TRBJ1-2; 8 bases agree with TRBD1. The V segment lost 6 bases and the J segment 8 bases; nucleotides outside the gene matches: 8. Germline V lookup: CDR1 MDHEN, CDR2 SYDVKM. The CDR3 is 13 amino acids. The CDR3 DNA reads TGTGCCAGCAGGGCGACAGGGGCTGGCGGCTACACCTTC. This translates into CASRATGAGGYTF.

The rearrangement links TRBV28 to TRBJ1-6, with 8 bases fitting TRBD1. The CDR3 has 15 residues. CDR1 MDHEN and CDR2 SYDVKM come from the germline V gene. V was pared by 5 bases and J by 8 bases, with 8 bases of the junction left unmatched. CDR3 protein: CASSPTGQVYSPLHF. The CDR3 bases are TGTGCCAGCAGTCCGACGGGACAGGTGTATTCACCCCTCCACTTT.

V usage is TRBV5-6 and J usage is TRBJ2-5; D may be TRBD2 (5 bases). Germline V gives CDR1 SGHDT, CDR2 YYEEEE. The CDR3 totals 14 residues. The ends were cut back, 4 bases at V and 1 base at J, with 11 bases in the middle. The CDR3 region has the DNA TGTGCCAGCAGCGGAGGACCTACCCAAGAGACCCAGTACTTC. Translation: CASSGGPTQETQYF. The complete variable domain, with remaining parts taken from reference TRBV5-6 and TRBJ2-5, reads DAGVTQSPTHLIKTRGQQVTLRCSPKSGHDTVSWYQQALGQGPQFIFQYYEEEERQRGNFPDRFSGHQFPNYSSELNVNALLLGDSALYLCASSGGPTQETQYFGPGTRLLVL.

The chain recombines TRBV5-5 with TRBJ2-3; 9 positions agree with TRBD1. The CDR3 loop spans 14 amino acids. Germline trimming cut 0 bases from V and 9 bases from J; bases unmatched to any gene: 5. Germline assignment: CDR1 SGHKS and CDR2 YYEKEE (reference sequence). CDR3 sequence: CASSLGTGDETQYF. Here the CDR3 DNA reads TGTGCCAGCAGCTTGGGGACAGGGGACGAGACGCAGTATTTT.

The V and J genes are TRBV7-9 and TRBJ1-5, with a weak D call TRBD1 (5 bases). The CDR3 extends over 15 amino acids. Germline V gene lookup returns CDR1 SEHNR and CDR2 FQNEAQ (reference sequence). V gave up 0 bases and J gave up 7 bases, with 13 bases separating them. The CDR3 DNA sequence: TGTGCCAGCAGCTTAGCGTCTGGGAGGGACCAGCCCCAGCATTTT. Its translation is CASSLASGRDQPQHF.

The CDR3: CASTYGQNTEAFF. In DNA, the CDR3 is TGTGCCAGCACCTATGGACAGAACACTGAAGCTTTCTTT. The chain carries TRBV4-2 and TRBJ1-1; D is possibly TRBD1 (5 bases). The CDR3 is 13 residues long. CDR1 is LGHNA and CDR2 is YNFKEQ in the germline V gene. The ends were cut back, 7 bases at V and 1 base at J, with 10 bases in the middle.

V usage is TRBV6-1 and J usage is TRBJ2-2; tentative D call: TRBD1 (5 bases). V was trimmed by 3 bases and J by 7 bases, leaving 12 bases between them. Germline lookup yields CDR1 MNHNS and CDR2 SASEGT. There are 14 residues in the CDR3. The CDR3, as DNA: TGTGCCAGCAGTGACAGGGTTAGGGGCGGGGAGCTGTTTTTT. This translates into CASSDRVRGGELFF.

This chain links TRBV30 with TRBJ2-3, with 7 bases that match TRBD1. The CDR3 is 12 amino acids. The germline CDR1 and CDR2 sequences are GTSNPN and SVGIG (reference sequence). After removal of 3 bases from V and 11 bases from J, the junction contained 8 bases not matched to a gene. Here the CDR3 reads CAWSNRDSRQYF. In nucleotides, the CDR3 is TGTGCCTGGAGCAACCGGGACAGTCGGCAGTATTTT.

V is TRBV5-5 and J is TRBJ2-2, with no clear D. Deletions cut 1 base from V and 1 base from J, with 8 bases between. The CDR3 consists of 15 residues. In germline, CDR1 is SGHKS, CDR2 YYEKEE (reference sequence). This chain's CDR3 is CASSLYGQNTGELFF. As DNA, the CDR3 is TGTGCCAGCAGCTTGTATGGGCAGAACACCGGGGAGCTGTTTTTT.

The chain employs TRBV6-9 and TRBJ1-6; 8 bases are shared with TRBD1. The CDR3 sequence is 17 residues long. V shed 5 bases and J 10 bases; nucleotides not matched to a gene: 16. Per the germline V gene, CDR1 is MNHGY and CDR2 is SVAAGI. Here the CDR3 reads CASSLNPRTGFRSPLHF. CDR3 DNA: TGTGCCAGCAGTCTTAACCCGAGGACAGGGTTTCGATCACCCCTCCACTTT.

This CDR3 reads CASSLRFARDGYTF. In DNA, the CDR3 is TGTGCCAGCAGCTTACGGTTTGCGCGTGATGGCTACACCTTC. The rearrangement uses TRBV7-8 and TRBJ1-2; D is unclear. Germline V gene sequence: CDR1 SGHVS, CDR2 FQNEAQ. This CDR3 is built from 14 residues. V was cut by 2 bases and J by 6 bases, with 13 bases left in between. Supplemented by reference TRBV7-8 and TRBJ1-2, the full variable domain reads GAGVSQSPRYKVAKRGQDVALRCDPISGHVSLFWYQQALGQGPEFLTYFQNEAQLDKSGLPSDRFFAERPEGSVSTLKIQRTQQEDSAVYLCASSLRFARDGYTFGSGTRLTVV.

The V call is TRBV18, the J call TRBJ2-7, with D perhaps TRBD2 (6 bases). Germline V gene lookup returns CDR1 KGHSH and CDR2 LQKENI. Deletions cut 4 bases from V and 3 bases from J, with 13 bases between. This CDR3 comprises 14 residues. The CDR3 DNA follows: TGTGCCAGCTCACTCGGCGGGGCCGGCTACGAGCAGTACTTC. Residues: CASSLGGAGYEQYF.

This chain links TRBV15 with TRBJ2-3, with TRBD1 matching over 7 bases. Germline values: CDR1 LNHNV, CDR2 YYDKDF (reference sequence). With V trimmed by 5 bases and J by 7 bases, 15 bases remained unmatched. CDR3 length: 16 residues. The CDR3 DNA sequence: TGTGCCACCAGCGAGCCCGGGACAGAGGGTCCGAATACGCAGTATTTT. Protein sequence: CATSEPGTEGPNTQYF.

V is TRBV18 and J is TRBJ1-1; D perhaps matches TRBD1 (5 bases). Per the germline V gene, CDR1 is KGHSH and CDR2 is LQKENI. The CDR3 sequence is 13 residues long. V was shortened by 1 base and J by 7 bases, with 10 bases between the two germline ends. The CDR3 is CASSPQGYGEAFF. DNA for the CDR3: TGTGCCAGCTCACCACAGGGGTACGGTGAAGCTTTCTTT.